The next 26 T cell receptor beta chains were all read from a single sample in a study of T cell repertoires in cytomegalovirus infection. TCRdb re-called the reads through MiXCR, storing one row per CDR3 protein. The table records about 770,000 distinct CDR3 sequences, 25% to 30% of them present only once. Their target antigens are unknown. The sequencing here drew on cultured CD8+ T cells from PBMCs, taken from culture after CMV antigen stimulation. The receptors were gathered from a human donor in good health (CMV status not recorded). Some clones in this sample may be carry-over from other donors' samples.

This clonotype has more than one count but fewer than ten. V gene TRBV5-3 combines with J gene TRBJ2-1, with 13 positions matching TRBD2. TRBV5-3 qualifies as an ORF whose function is uncertain. The CDR3 loop spans 15 amino acids. V lost 8 bases and J lost 7; bases outside the gene matches: 9. The CDR3 protein is CASSPTSGGVNEQFF. CDR3 in DNA: TGTGCCAGCAGCCCCACTAGCGGGGGGGTAAATGAGCAGTTCTTC.

The rearrangement joins TRBV7-9 to TRBJ2-5; 7 bases fit TRBD1. The germline V gene has CDR1 SEHNR and CDR2 FQNEAQ (reference sequence). The CDR3 sequence is 17 residues long. Losses at the gene ends were 0 bases for V and 2 bases for J; bases not matched to a gene: 9. This CDR3 is CASSLALRQGGQETQYF. The CDR3 bases are TGTGCCAGCAGCTTAGCCCTTCGACAGGGCGGGCAAGAGACCCAGTACTTC.

The chain is built from TRBV7-2 and TRBJ2-4, with D hard to call. CDR3 length: 13 amino acids. Trimming cost V 5 bases and J 8 bases, with 13 bases left between them. From germline, CDR1 is SGHTA and CDR2 FQGNSA. CDR3 amino acids: CASSPHPIDIQYF. CDR3 in DNA: TGTGCCAGCAGCCCCCACCCCATTGACATTCAGTACTTC.

The rearrangement links TRBV15 to TRBJ2-7, with D possibly being TRBD1 (5 bases). This CDR3 is built from 13 residues. With 2 bases removed from V and 4 bases from J, the gap between germline ends came to 9 bases. The germline V gene has CDR1 LNHNV and CDR2 YYDKDF (reference sequence). The CDR3 coding sequence is TGTGCCACCAGCAGACCACCAGGGTACGAGCAGTACTTC. The encoded protein is CATSRPPGYEQYF.

This clonotype was found many times. The chain carries TRBV6-1 and TRBJ2-1, with D perhaps matching TRBD1 (6 bases). This CDR3 comprises 14 residues. Germline V CDR1 and CDR2: MNHNS, SASEGT. V was trimmed by 7 bases and J by 0 bases, leaving 10 bases between them. The CDR3 region has the DNA TGTGCCAGCACCGACAGGAGCTCCTACAATGAGCAGTTCTTC. It encodes CASTDRSSYNEQFF.

The chain is built from TRBV15 and TRBJ2-7; a weak D match, TRBD1 (5 bases). Germline-derived CDR1 and CDR2 are LNHNV and YYDKDF (reference sequence). V gave up 4 bases and J gave up 3 bases, with 13 bases separating them. The CDR3 runs to 14 residues. The CDR3 nucleotides read TGTGCCACCAGCACCTTAGGGGTACTCTACGAGCAGTACTTC. It encodes CATSTLGVLYEQYF.

The sample holds many counts of this clonotype. The CDR3 loop reads CASSEWGRSTDTQYF. DNA for the CDR3: TGTGCCAGCAGCGAATGGGGCAGGAGCACAGATACGCAGTATTTT. The rearrangement links TRBV7-2 to TRBJ2-3; possible D gene TRBD1, 5 bases. The CDR3 consists of 15 residues. V was shortened by 5 bases and J by 0 bases, with 12 bases between the two germline ends. Per the germline V gene, CDR1 is SGHTA and CDR2 is FQGNSA.

The V call is TRBV6-1, the J call TRBJ2-2, with 8 bases that match TRBD1. Trimming took 2 bases from V and 0 from J; bases not matched to a gene: 11. This CDR3 has 19 residues. Germline-derived CDR1 and CDR2 are MNHNS and SASEGT. The CDR3 DNA reads as TGTGCCAGCAGTGAAAGAGCAGGGGGCTACACCTCGAACACCGGGGAGCTGTTTTTT. It specifies CASSERAGGYTSNTGELFF.

The chain employs TRBV6-2 or TRBV6-3 and TRBJ1-2; TRBD1 might be the D (6 bases). V lost 7 bases, J lost 3 bases, and 27 bases lay in between. In germline, CDR1 is MNHEY, CDR2 SVGEGT. The CDR3 has 18 amino acids. CDR3 loop: CASTPLLRQDTMDYGYTF. The CDR3, as DNA: TGTGCCAGCACCCCGCTCCTCAGACAGGACACAATGGACTATGGCTACACCTTC.

The rearrangement uses TRBV20-1 and TRBJ2-1; no reliable D call. CDR1 DFQATT and CDR2 SNEGSKA come from the germline V gene (reference sequence). The CDR3 is 11 amino acids. Between the trimmed V and J ends, which lost 3 bases and 13 bases, there was a span of 13 bases. The CDR3 loop reads CSASGRAVQFF. CDR3 nucleotides: TGCAGTGCTAGCGGCCGGGCCGTACAGTTCTTC.

This chain joins TRBV20-1 and TRBJ1-2; D unresolved. Germline V gene lookup returns CDR1 DFQATT and CDR2 SNEGSKA (reference sequence). V was clipped by 8 bases and J by 1 base, with 11 bases between them. This CDR3 contains 12 residues. The CDR3 is CSHVDRNYGYTF. The CDR3 DNA reads as TGCAGTCACGTTGATCGTAACTATGGCTACACCTTC.

For this clonotype: At one end the junction does not follow the germline gene, possibly because of a read error. This rearrangement joins TRBV7-6 to TRBJ2-5; unclear D gene. Germline CDR1 SGHVS, CDR2 FNYEAQ. The CDR3 extends over 13 amino acids. CDR3 coding DNA: TGTGCTAGCAGCTTTCTGAACCAAGAGACCCAGTACTTC. It translates to CASSFLNQETQYF.

The genes are TRBV12-3 or TRBV12-4 and TRBJ2-5; TRBD2 aligns across 7 bases. This CDR3 spans 18 amino acids. Losses at the gene ends were 6 bases for V and 3 bases for J; bases not matched to a gene: 19. The CDR3 sequence is CASSPGGSLFGPKETQYF. For the CDR3, the DNA is TGTGCCAGCAGCCCCGGGGGGTCCCTTTTCGGACCAAAAGAGACCCAGTACTTC.

The chain uses TRBV12-3 or TRBV12-4 and TRBJ2-3, with unresolved D. The V end lost 2 bases, the J end lost 11 bases, and 14 bases lay between the germline ends. The CDR3 sequence is 13 residues long. CDR3 residues: CASSLYQQKEQYF. The CDR3 DNA reads as TGTGCCAGCAGTTTATACCAACAAAAAGAGCAGTATTTT.

This clonotype was seen more than once but under ten times. This chain joins TRBV25-1 and TRBJ1-2; D not certain. The V gene's germline CDR1 is MGHDK and CDR2 SYGVNS. The ends were cut back, 7 bases at V and 7 bases at J, with 16 bases in the middle. This CDR3 is built from 13 residues. The CDR3 loop reads CASKGKEPSGYTF. CDR3 bases: TGTGCCAGCAAGGGAAAGGAGCCTTCTGGCTACACCTTC.

This clonotype occurred a few times. The chain has TRBV2 and TRBJ1-6, with D possibly being TRBD1 (6 bases). The V end lost 7 bases, the J end lost 7 bases, and 14 bases lay between the germline ends. Germline V gene data show CDR1 as SNHLY and CDR2 as FYNNEI. CDR3 length: 14 amino acids. The CDR3 DNA sequence: TGTGCCAGCACCAAGGGGGGGGCAAATTCACCCCTCCACTTT. Amino acids: CASTKGGANSPLHF.

This rearrangement joins TRBV24-1 to TRBJ2-3; D ambiguous. The DNA end is more similar to TRBJ1-5, so the J call may be wrong. This CDR3 has 13 amino acids. CDR1 and CDR2 from the germline V gene are KGHDR and SFDVKD. CDR3 protein: CATEDGFTDTQHF. CDR3 sequence (DNA): TGTGCCACCGAGGACGGATTCACAGATACGCAGCATTTT.

This chain connects TRBV10-3 to TRBJ2-3; weak D call: TRBD2 (5 bases). The V end lost 8 bases, the J end lost 0 bases, and 18 bases lay between the germline ends. There are 16 residues in the CDR3. From germline, CDR1 is ENHRY and CDR2 SYGVKD. As DNA, the CDR3 is TGTGCCATCTCCCACAGCGAGGGAGTAAGCACAGATACGCAGTATTTT. Amino acids: CAISHSEGVSTDTQYF.

This chain connects TRBV4-3 to TRBJ2-1; tentatively, D is TRBD2 (6 bases). Germline V gene lookup returns CDR1 LGHNA and CDR2 YSLEER. The CDR3 spans 13 residues. V was clipped by 3 bases and J by 9 bases, with 12 bases between them. Here the CDR3 reads CASSHTGTLEQFF. The DNA for the CDR3 is TGCGCCAGCAGCCACACCGGGACTCTTGAGCAGTTCTTC.

This clonotype was seen a few times. J is TRBJ2-7 and V is TRBV7-6, with TRBD2 identical over 8 bases. The germline gives CDR1 SGHVS, CDR2 FNYEAQ. The CDR3 has 18 amino acids. V gave up 3 bases and J gave up 3 bases; unmatched junction bases: 16. CDR3 coding DNA: TGTGCCAGCAGCTTTACCACTCCCGGGACTAGGGGAGGCTACGAGCAGTACTTC. Translating it yields CASSFTTPGTRGGYEQYF.

The V call is TRBV3-1, the J call TRBJ1-2, with 7 bases matching TRBD1. CDR3 length: 17 amino acids. V trimming: 4 bases; J trimming: 5 bases; junction bases outside the gene matches: 16. CDR1 is LGHDT and CDR2 is YNNKEL in the germline V gene (reference sequence). The CDR3 nucleotides read TGTGCCAGCAGCCTCCTCAGGGACAGTCTGGGAAATTATGGCTACACCTTC. Protein sequence: CASSLLRDSLGNYGYTF.

The chain recombines TRBV27 with TRBJ2-7, with D perhaps TRBD2 (6 bases). With 5 bases removed from V and 3 bases from J, the gap between germline ends came to 14 bases. CDR1 is MNHEY and CDR2 is SMNVEV in the germline V gene (reference sequence). The CDR3 sequence is 14 residues long. The CDR3 sequence is CASSPRDSGYEQYF. In nucleotides, the CDR3 is TGTGCCAGCAGTCCTCGGGACTCCGGCTACGAGCAGTACTTC.

The chain employs TRBV19 and TRBJ2-2; D perhaps matches TRBD1 (6 bases). Germline V gives CDR1 LNHDA, CDR2 SQIVND (reference sequence). The ends were cut back, 6 bases at V and 4 bases at J, with 9 bases in the middle. This CDR3 region has 13 residues. Written as DNA, the CDR3 is TGTGCCAGTAGGAGCAGGGGCACCGGGGAGCTGTTTTTT. Translated: CASRSRGTGELFF.

This clonotype was observed many times. V is TRBV12-3 or TRBV12-4 and J is TRBJ2-7; 7 bases match TRBD1. The V gene end was trimmed by 6 bases and the J gene end by 3 bases; junction bases not matched to a gene: 5. The CDR3 sequence is 13 residues long. CDR3: CASSFGTVYEQYV. The CDR3, as DNA: TGTGCCAGCAGCTTCGGGACAGTCTACGAGCAGTACGTC.

This clonotype came up once. J is TRBJ2-2 and V is TRBV5-8; 9 nucleotides line up with TRBD2. CDR3 size: 17 residues. V was clipped by 2 bases and J by 2 bases; unmatched bases: 7. Germline V gene sequence: CDR1 SGHTS, CDR2 YDEGEE. The chain's CDR3 is CASSFRLADPNTGELFF. CDR3 coding DNA: TGTGCCAGCAGCTTTAGACTAGCGGACCCCAACACCGGGGAGCTGTTTTTT.

The chain couples TRBV27 to TRBJ2-5, with 8 bases fitting TRBD1. The CDR3 length is 15 residues. CDR1 is MNHEY and CDR2 is SMNVEV in the germline V gene (reference sequence). The trim removed 3 bases at V and 1 base at J, leaving 4 bases unmatched. The CDR3 region is CASSFRDRFQETQYF. The CDR3 nucleotides read TGTGCCAGCAGTTTCAGGGACAGGTTCCAAGAGACCCAGTACTTC.